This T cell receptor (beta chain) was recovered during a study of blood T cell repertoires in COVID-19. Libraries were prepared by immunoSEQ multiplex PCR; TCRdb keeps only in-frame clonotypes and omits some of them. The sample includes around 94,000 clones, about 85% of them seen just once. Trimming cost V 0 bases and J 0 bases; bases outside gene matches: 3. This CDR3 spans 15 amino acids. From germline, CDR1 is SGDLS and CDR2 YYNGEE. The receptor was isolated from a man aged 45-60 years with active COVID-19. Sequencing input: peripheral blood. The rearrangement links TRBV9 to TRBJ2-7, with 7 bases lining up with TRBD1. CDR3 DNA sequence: TGTGCCAGCAGCGTAGGAACAGGGGTCTCCTACGAGCAGTACTTC. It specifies CASSVGTGVSYEQYF. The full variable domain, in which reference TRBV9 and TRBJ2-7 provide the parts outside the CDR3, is DSGVTQTPKHLITATGQRVTLRCSPRSGDLSVYWYQQSLDQGLQFLIQYYNGEERAKGNILERFSAQQFPDLHSELNLSSLELGDSALYFCASSVGTGVSYEQYFGPGTRLTVT.